The rows below give T cell receptor beta chains drawn from one sample of a study of blood T cell repertoires in COVID-19. Generated by immunoSEQ multiplex PCR, the TCRdb table keeps only in-frame clones and is missing some. The sample holds roughly 250,000 clones; around 88% are singletons and the top ten take roughly 1.2%. Material: PBMCs or T cells enriched from blood (not recorded which). These receptors all stem from a woman between 40 and 55 years old with acute COVID-19. Both conserved end residues are part of each CDR3. D genes are given only for firm matches. Part of the rows lack a size; the others show once, few, many or a class for expanded clones.

TRBV10-1	once	TRBD2	TRBJ2-1	CASNKLAGRTNEQFF	TGCGCCAGCAATAAACTAGCGGGACGTACAAATGAGCAGTTCTTC
TRBV3-1/TRBV3-2	.	.	TRBJ1-1	CASSQEPTGNTEAFF	TGTGCCAGCAGCCAAGAGCCTACGGGGAACACTGAAGCTTTCTTT
TRBV4-1	.	.	TRBJ2-1	CASSQGAILGADYNEQFF	TGCGCCAGCAGCCAAGGAGCGATTTTGGGAGCCGACTACAATGAGCAGTTCTTC
TRBV13	.	.	TRBJ1-1	CASSLQVNTEAFF	TGTGCCAGCAGCCTACAGGTTAACACTGAAGCTTTCTTT
TRBV5-1	.	TRBD1	TRBJ2-7	CASKTGTASYEQYF	TGCGCCAGTAAGACCGGGACAGCATCCTACGAGCAGTACTTC
TRBV4-3	.	.	TRBJ1-6	CASSRVDSPFSPLHF	TGCGCCAGCAGCCGAGTGGACAGCCCTTTTTCACCCCTCCACTTT
TRBV5-1	.	.	TRBJ1-2	CASSPSSGWYGYTF	TGCGCCAGCAGCCCATCCTCGGGGTGGTATGGCTACACCTTC
TRBV2	.	TRBD2	TRBJ2-1	CASSDGLAGNNEQFF	TGTGCCAGCAGTGACGGACTAGCGGGAAACAATGAGCAGTTCTTC
TRBV7-2	.	TRBD2	TRBJ2-1	CASSLGGGSFYNEQFF	TGTGCCAGCAGCTTAGGTGGCGGGAGTTTCTACAATGAGCAGTTCTTC
TRBV28	.	.	TRBJ2-7	CASTPGGLTSYEQYF	TGTGCCAGCACCCCAGGGGGGCTGACCTCCTACGAGCAGTACTTC
TRBV7-8	.	TRBD1	TRBJ1-2	CASSHRTGGGYTF	TGTGCCAGCAGCCACCGGACAGGAGGCGGCTACACCTTC
TRBV27	.	.	TRBJ1-1	CASSSGDRGTTEAFF	TGTGCCAGCAGTTCCGGTGACCGGGGGACCACTGAAGCTTTCTTT
TRBV28	.	.	TRBJ2-5	CASSAAPNRETQYF	TGTGCCAGCAGCGCCGCTCCAAACAGGGAGACCCAGTACTTC
TRBV30	.	TRBD2	TRBJ2-1	CAWSSGRGNNEQFF	TGTGCCTGGAGTAGCGGGAGGGGTAACAATGAGCAGTTCTTC
TRBV11-2	.	TRBD2	TRBJ2-7	CASRTTSGSSYEQYF	TGTGCCAGCAGAACGACTAGCGGGTCTTCCTACGAGCAGTACTTC
TRBV5-8	.	.	TRBJ1-5	CASIDYTRGQPQHF	TGTGCCAGCATCGACTACACCCGCGGTCAGCCCCAGCATTTT
TRBV27	.	TRBD2	TRBJ2-4	CASSFSSGKNIQYF	TGTGCCAGCAGTTTTTCTAGCGGAAAAAACATTCAGTACTTC
TRBV24-1	.	.	TRBJ1-2	CATSEAGYGYTF	TGTGCCACCAGTGAGGCAGGCTATGGCTACACCTTC
TRBV5-4	.	TRBD1	TRBJ1-2	CASSLFGTGSNYGYTF	TGTGCCAGCAGCTTGTTCGGGACAGGGTCTAACTATGGCTACACCTTC
TRBV5-1	once	.	TRBJ2-2	CASSPGPNPEGYTGELFF	TGCGCCAGCAGCCCTGGACCTAACCCAGAGGGTTACACCGGGGAGCTGTTTTTT
TRBV11-3	.	TRBD2	TRBJ2-5	CASSLGRAGVETQYF	TGTGCCAGCAGCTTAGGGCGAGCGGGAGTAGAGACCCAGTACTTC
TRBV6-2/TRBV6-3	.	.	TRBJ2-3	CASSGGGSTDTQYF	TGTGCCAGCAGTGGTGGAGGCTCCACAGATACGCAGTATTTT
TRBV7-9	.	.	TRBJ1-3	CASTPRGVSGNTIYF	TGTGCCAGCACCCCGCGGGGAGTCTCTGGAAACACCATATATTTT
TRBV6-6	.	.	TRBJ1-2	CASSYSNRANYGYTF	TGTGCCAGCAGTTACTCCAACAGGGCCAACTATGGCTACACCTTC
TRBV24-1	.	TRBD1	TRBJ1-5	CATSDPRQGEQPQHF	TGTGCCACCAGTGACCCCCGACAGGGTGAACAGCCCCAGCATTTT
TRBV6-5	.	.	TRBJ1-2	CASSYGDRRDGYTF	TGTGCCAGCAGTTACGGTGACAGGAGAGATGGCTACACCTTC
TRBV6-5	.	.	TRBJ1-5	CASSPGYQDQPQHF	TGTGCCAGCAGTCCTGGATACCAGGATCAGCCCCAGCATTTT
TRBV7-2	once	TRBD1	TRBJ1-2	CASSLVTGVNYGYTF	TGTGCCAGCAGCTTAGTTACAGGGGTTAACTATGGCTACACCTTC
TRBV13	.	.	TRBJ1-1	CASSLLGGSLTEAFF	TGTGCCAGCAGCTTACTCGGGGGGAGTCTCACTGAAGCTTTCTTT
TRBV28	.	.	TRBJ1-2	CASRDSMNYGYTF	TGTGCCAGCAGGGACAGTATGAACTATGGCTACACCTTC
TRBV7-2	.	TRBD1	TRBJ2-5	CASKTGTGGSETQYF	TGTGCCAGCAAAACCGGGACAGGGGGCTCAGAGACCCAGTACTTC